The 30 T cell receptor beta chains in this list originate from one sample, sequenced in a study of blood T cell repertoires in COVID-19 (dated by TCRdb to 2020 to 2022). Libraries were made using the immunoSEQ multiplex PCR assay. In TCRdb, the immuneACCESS table is reduced to in-frame sequences with V and J assigned. These tables do not hold every clone; where another copy was compared, an unresolved V gene accounts for under half, and the others remain unexplained. This sample lists about 150,000 clones; approximately 90% were detected once. Around 2.9% of the sample lies in the top ten. The sample taken for sequencing was peripheral blood. The receptor source for this set is a woman in her fifties or sixties with active COVID-19.

The chain carries TRBV28 and TRBJ2-2; 11 positions agree with TRBD2. The CDR3 has 16 amino acids. CDR1 and CDR2 from the germline V gene are MDHEN and SYDVKM. J gave up 2 bases and V 6 bases, and 5 bases lay outside the gene matches. CDR3 sequence (DNA): TGTGCCAGCAGGGCCGGGACTAGCGGTAACACCGGGGAGCTGTTTTTT. Translating it yields CASRAGTSGNTGELFF.

J is TRBJ2-1 and V is TRBV19, with 9 bases lining up with TRBD2. In germline, CDR1 is LNHDA, CDR2 SQIVND (reference sequence). CDR3 length: 13 residues. V dropped 8 bases and J dropped 2; count of bases not matched to a gene: 1. The CDR3 reads CASRTSAYNEQFF. CDR3 nucleotide sequence: TGTGCCAGTCGGACTAGCGCCTACAATGAGCAGTTCTTC.

V is TRBV7-2 and J is TRBJ2-5; 10 nucleotides agree with TRBD2. The V gene end was trimmed by 0 bases and the J gene end by 5 bases; junction bases not matched to a gene: 3. The CDR3 runs 15 residues. CDR1 and CDR2 (germline): SGHTA, FQGNSA. In nucleotides, the CDR3 is TGTGCCAGCAGCTTAGCTTCTAGCGGGGGCGAGACCCAGTACTTC. This sequence encodes CASSLASSGGETQYF.

The chain employs TRBV28 and TRBJ1-6; 8 positions agree with TRBD1. CDR3 length equals 16 residues. Germline CDR1 reads MDHEN; CDR2 reads SYDVKM. J was trimmed by 2 bases and V by 5 bases; bases with no gene match: 5. The CDR3: CASSIGQGPYNSPLHF. The CDR3 DNA reads as TGTGCCAGCAGTATCGGACAGGGCCCCTATAATTCACCCCTCCACTTT.

The V and J genes are TRBV27 and TRBJ2-5, with 12 bases fitting TRBD2. Trimming cost V 5 bases and J 5 bases; bases outside gene matches: 15. CDR1 is MNHEY, CDR2 SMNVEV, per germline (reference sequence). This CDR3 comprises 18 residues. CDR3 DNA sequence: TGTGCCAGCAGTCGAACTCCGACTAGCGGGAGACCGAAGGAGACCCAGTACTTC. Its translation: CASSRTPTSGRPKETQYF.

J is TRBJ2-2 and V is TRBV21-1; the table's D call of TRBD2 was not tested on the DNA. TRBV21-1 represents a pseudogene. The CDR3 has 17 residues. Written as DNA, the CDR3 is TGTGCCAGCAGCCTCCCGCCTGAGGAACCAAACACCGGGGAGCTGTTTTTT. Amino acids: CASSLPPEEPNTGELFF.

Of note for this clone: Other DNA sequences from this sample encode an identical CDR3 as well. The rearrangement joins TRBV18 to TRBJ2-7; 10 bases agree with TRBD1. CDR3 length equals 15 residues. Germline CDR1 KGHSH, CDR2 LQKENI. Trimming removed 0 bases from V and 2 bases from J; junction bases left unmatched: 1. The CDR3: CASSPPGTGAYEQYF. The DNA for the CDR3 is TGTGCCAGCTCACCACCGGGGACAGGGGCCTACGAGCAGTACTTC. The full variable domain, its missing parts supplied by reference TRBV18 and TRBJ2-7, is NAGVMQNPRHLVRRRGQEARLRCSPMKGHSHVYWYRQLPEEGLKFMVYLQKENIIDESGMPKERFSAEFPKEGPSILRIQQVVRGDSAAYFCASSPPGTGAYEQYFGPGTRLTVT.

This rearrangement joins TRBV4-3 to TRBJ2-3; TRBD1 matches 9 bases. This CDR3 is built from 15 residues. The J segment lost 8 bases and the V segment lost 3 bases, leaving 9 bases of the junction unmatched. CDR1 is LGHNA and CDR2 is YSLEER in the germline V gene. CDR3 sequence (DNA): TGCGCCAGCAGCCATATAGGGACAGGGAAAGGTACGCAGTATTTT. Its protein is CASSHIGTGKGTQYF.

The rearrangement uses TRBV21-1 and TRBJ1-2; the table assigns TRBD1, which was not confirmed against the DNA. TRBV21-1 is a pseudogene locus. The CDR3 is 18 amino acids. The chain's CDR3 is CASNSTVRGLYTNYGYTF. For the CDR3, the DNA is TGTGCCAGCAACTCGACGGTCAGGGGATTATATACTAACTATGGCTACACCTTC.

The chain combines TRBV5-5 with TRBJ2-1, with D tentatively TRBD1 (5 bases). This CDR3 has 16 amino acids. The germline gives CDR1 SGHKS, CDR2 YYEKEE (reference sequence). With 2 bases removed from V and 5 bases from J, the gap between germline ends came to 17 bases. CDR3 in amino acids: CASSFSSQGLNNEQFF. The CDR3 DNA sequence: TGTGCCAGCAGCTTCTCCAGCCAGGGCCTAAACAATGAGCAGTTCTTC.

V and J are TRBV18 and TRBJ2-7; 12 bases align to TRBD1. From germline, CDR1 is KGHSH and CDR2 LQKENI. J lost 0 bases, V lost 4 bases, and 16 bases had no gene match. The CDR3 runs to 20 residues. CDR3: CASSRYTGGTGGEFSYEQYF. The CDR3 bases are TGTGCCAGCTCACGCTACACGGGGGGGACAGGGGGCGAGTTCTCCTACGAGCAGTACTTC.

V and J are TRBV3-1 (or the pseudogene TRBV3-2) and TRBJ2-7, with a possible D match to TRBD2 (5 bases). This CDR3 has 17 residues. V gave up 4 bases and J gave up 0 bases, with 19 bases separating them. Germline values: CDR1 LGHDT, CDR2 YNNKEL (reference sequence). CDR3 region: CASSPTPRELSSYEQYF. In nucleotides, the CDR3 is TGTGCCAGCAGCCCAACCCCTAGGGAGCTCAGCTCCTACGAGCAGTACTTC.

The chain has TRBV28 and TRBJ2-3, with D possibly matching TRBD2 (6 bases). Deletions cut 3 bases from V and 4 bases from J, with 14 bases between. This CDR3 spans 15 amino acids. The V gene's germline CDR1 is MDHEN and CDR2 SYDVKM. CDR3 protein: CASSFPAGYPDTQYF. The CDR3 nucleotides read TGTGCCAGCAGTTTCCCCGCGGGGTACCCAGATACGCAGTATTTT.

The chain links TRBV11-3 to TRBJ2-5; TRBD2 is a possible D gene (6 bases). V was trimmed by 3 bases and J by 1 base, leaving 15 bases between them. There are 16 residues in the CDR3. The germline CDR1 and CDR2 sequences are SGHNT and YENEEA. The CDR3 protein is CASSLGRGTVQETQYF. In nucleotides, the CDR3 is TGTGCCAGCAGCTTGGGGCGAGGGACTGTCCAAGAGACCCAGTACTTC.

This clone has just one count. The chain has TRBV19 and TRBJ1-2; a weak D match, TRBD1 (5 bases). Deletions cut 2 bases from V and 4 bases from J, with 11 bases between. The V gene's germline CDR1 is LNHDA and CDR2 SQIVND (reference sequence). There are 14 residues in the CDR3. CDR3 nucleotide sequence: TGTGCCAGTAGTATATCTAGGGGCGGCTATGGCTACACCTTC. Encoded protein: CASSISRGGYGYTF. Filled out from reference TRBV19 and TRBJ1-2, the complete variable domain reads DGGITQSPKYLFRKEGQNVTLSCEQNLNHDAMYWYRQDPGQGLRLIYYSQIVNDFQKGDIAEGYSVSREKKESFPLTVTSAQKNPTAFYLCASSISRGGYGYTFGSGTRLTVV.

The chain couples TRBV6-1 to TRBJ2-7, with 12 nucleotides matching TRBD2. Germline V gene lookup returns CDR1 MNHNS and CDR2 SASEGT. Trimming took 2 bases from V and 4 from J; bases not matched to a gene: 12. This CDR3 comprises 18 residues. The CDR3 reads CASSENPELLAGGYEQYF. CDR3 sequence (DNA): TGTGCCAGCAGTGAAAACCCCGAACTACTAGCGGGAGGATACGAGCAGTACTTC.

This rearrangement joins TRBV9 to TRBJ2-7, with 8 bases matching TRBD1. CDR3 length equals 16 residues. The V gene's germline CDR1 is SGDLS and CDR2 YYNGEE. The J segment lost 3 bases and the V segment lost 3 bases, leaving 11 bases of the junction unmatched. The CDR3 DNA reads as TGTGCCAGCAGCGGACAATCGACAGGGGACCTCTACGAGCAGTACTTC. Its translation is CASSGQSTGDLYEQYF.

The chain is built from TRBV4-2 and TRBJ2-6; 7 bases line up with TRBD2. The CDR3 totals 20 residues. From germline, CDR1 is LGHNA and CDR2 YNFKEQ. The trim removed 2 bases at V and 0 bases at J, leaving 13 bases unmatched. The CDR3 region has the DNA TGTGCCAGCAGCCAACAAGGACGGGCTAGCGGATACTCTGGGGCCAACGTCCTGACTTTC. Protein sequence: CASSQQGRASGYSGANVLTF.

CDR3 bases: TGTGCCAGCAGCGTAGACCCAGCGGGACAGGGGAATGGCGAGCAGTACTTC. This encodes CASSVDPAGQGNGEQYF. The chain uses TRBV9 and TRBJ2-7; 10 bases agree with TRBD1. The V gene's germline CDR1 is SGDLS and CDR2 YYNGEE. Trimming removed 0 bases from V and 6 bases from J; junction bases left unmatched: 12. CDR3 length: 17 residues.

This clone was found a few times. The chain recombines TRBV7-9 with TRBJ2-7; D perhaps matches TRBD1 (6 bases). The CDR3 runs 15 residues. Looked up from germline, CDR1 is SEHNR and CDR2 is FQNEAQ (reference sequence). V lost 5 bases and J lost 0, with 14 bases in between. The CDR3 protein is CASSPRGGHSYEQYF. The CDR3 coding sequence is TGTGCCAGCAGCCCTAGAGGGGGACACTCCTACGAGCAGTACTTC.

The chain employs TRBV4-1 and TRBJ2-5; 12 bases are shared with TRBD1. This CDR3 contains 15 residues. Germline CDR1 reads MGHRA; CDR2 reads YSYEKL. V lost 6 bases, J lost 5 bases, and 7 bases stayed unmatched. The CDR3 loop is CASRMGQGAWETQYF. The CDR3 DNA sequence: TGCGCCAGCAGGATGGGACAGGGGGCGTGGGAGACCCAGTACTTC.

In its sample, this clone was seen once. The chain is built from TRBV10-2 and TRBJ2-3; a possible D gene is TRBD2 (6 bases). V shed 4 bases and J shed 1 base, with 9 bases lying between them. This CDR3 region has 14 residues. The germline gives CDR1 WSHSY, CDR2 SAAADI. The CDR3: CASSGLARTDTQYF. CDR3 nucleotide sequence: TGCGCCAGCAGTGGGCTAGCGCGCACAGATACGCAGTATTTT.

This clone has more than one count but fewer than ten. The rearrangement uses TRBV4-3 and TRBJ1-6, with D possibly being TRBD1 (5 bases). V lost 0 bases and J 11 bases, leaving 17 bases between the germline ends. This CDR3 contains 16 residues. Germline CDR1 is LGHNA and CDR2 is YSLEER. The CDR3 reads CASSQDLLPRGTPLHF. The CDR3 bases are TGCGCCAGCAGCCAAGATCTGCTGCCCCGGGGGACACCCCTCCACTTT.

The chain is built from TRBV29-1 and TRBJ2-3, with D maybe TRBD2 (5 bases). The V gene's germline CDR1 is SQVTM and CDR2 ANQGSEA. The CDR3 sequence is 13 residues long. Trimming took off 7 bases at V and 1 base at J, with 12 bases between the two ends. The CDR3 loop is CSADPGGTDTQYF. CDR3 DNA: TGCAGCGCCGACCCCGGGGGCACAGATACGCAGTATTTT.

The rearrangement uses TRBV6-4 and TRBJ2-1; D might be TRBD2 (5 bases). The CDR3 sequence is 13 residues long. CDR1 and CDR2 (germline): MRHNA, SNTAGT. Between the trimmed V and J ends, which lost 3 bases and 10 bases, there was a span of 13 bases. The DNA for the CDR3 is TGTGCCAGCAGTGAAATTAGCACGGGGGAGCAGTTCTTC. Translating gives CASSEISTGEQFF.

This chain joins TRBV7-3 and TRBJ2-1; TRBD2 matches 14 bases. The CDR3 spans 14 residues. CDR1 is SGHTA and CDR2 is FQGTGA in the germline V gene. V was clipped by 8 bases and J by 9 bases; unmatched bases: 6. The CDR3 reads CASRLAGGPGEQFF. The CDR3 DNA follows: TGTGCCAGCCGACTAGCGGGAGGGCCGGGTGAGCAGTTCTTC.

The genes are TRBV29-1 and TRBJ2-5, with D tentatively TRBD2 (5 bases). Per the germline V gene, CDR1 is SQVTM and CDR2 is ANQGSEA. Deletions cut 5 bases from V and 5 bases from J, with 21 bases between. This CDR3 contains 15 residues. The CDR3 loop reads CSVLGRVPYPETQYF. CDR3 nucleotide sequence: TGCAGCGTTCTCGGGCGGGTCCCATACCCTGAGACCCAGTACTTC.

The chain joins TRBV5-1 to TRBJ2-7; 8 nucleotides match TRBD1. CDR1 is SGHRS, CDR2 YFSETQ, per germline. After removal of 0 bases from V and 2 bases from J, the junction contained 1 base not matched to a gene. The CDR3 runs to 14 residues. The CDR3 DNA reads as TGCGCCAGCAGCTTGGGGACAGGGACCTACGAGCAGTACTTC. Translated: CASSLGTGTYEQYF.

The chain carries TRBV4-3 and TRBJ2-1, with 14 bases lining up with TRBD2. V shed 3 bases and J 4 bases; nucleotides not matched to a gene: 11. The germline gives CDR1 LGHNA, CDR2 YSLEER. The CDR3 runs 19 residues. DNA of the CDR3: TGCGCCAGCAGCCAGTCCGGGACTAGCGGGAGTGGATTGTACAATGAGCAGTTCTTC. Amino acids: CASSQSGTSGSGLYNEQFF.

In this sample, this clone turned up once. The V call is TRBV14, the J call TRBJ2-7; tentative D call: TRBD1 (5 bases). Germline V gives CDR1 SGHDN, CDR2 FVKESK. The CDR3 has 14 residues. Trimming removed 8 bases from V and 4 bases from J, with 18 bases in between. The CDR3 loop is CASAMGRGIYEQYF. The CDR3 nucleotides read TGTGCCAGCGCCATGGGGCGCGGAATATACGAGCAGTACTTC.